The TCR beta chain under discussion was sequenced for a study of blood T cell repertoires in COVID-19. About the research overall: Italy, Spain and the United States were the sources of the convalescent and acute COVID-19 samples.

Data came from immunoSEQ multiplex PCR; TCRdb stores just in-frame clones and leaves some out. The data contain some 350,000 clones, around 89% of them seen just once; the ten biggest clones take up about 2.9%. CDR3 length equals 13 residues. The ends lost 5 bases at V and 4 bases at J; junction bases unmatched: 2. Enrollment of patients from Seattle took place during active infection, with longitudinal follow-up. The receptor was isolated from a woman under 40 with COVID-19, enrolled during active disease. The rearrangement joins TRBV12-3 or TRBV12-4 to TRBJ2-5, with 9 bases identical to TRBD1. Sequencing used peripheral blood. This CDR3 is CASSGDRVETQYF. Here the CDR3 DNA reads TGTGCCAGCAGTGGGGACAGGGTAGAGACCCAGTACTTC.